This TCR beta chain derives from a study of OX40 agonist ivuxolimab in advanced cancers. Findings of the study overall: Clonal expansion was seen in CD4+ and CD8+ blood T cells by week 6 at 0.1 to 3.0 mg/kg.

Comments on this clone: No antigen is known for it.

Trimming cost V 7 bases and J 9 bases; bases outside gene matches: 11. This CDR3 spans 14 amino acids. Germline V gives CDR1 MNHNS, CDR2 SASEGT. The table came from immunoSEQ multiplex PCR; TCRdb's copy has only in-frame clones and leaves some out. This repertoire shows 60,000 to 80,000 clones, roughly 82% found once; its top ten account for under 2%. The TCR comes from an adult with an advanced solid tumor such as melanoma, head and neck, liver or kidney cancer. V and J are TRBV6-1 and TRBJ2-1; 8 bases match TRBD2. Source: CD4+ or CD8+ T cells sorted from blood, taken in a trial of the OX40 agonist ivuxolimab. The CDR3 loop reads CASTMGTRSSEQFF. CDR3 in DNA: TGTGCCAGCACAATGGGGACTAGGTCATCTGAGCAGTTCTTC.